Presented here are 2 T cell receptor beta chains from one specimen sequenced in a study of cytomegalovirus exposure and HLA in healthy donors. TCRdb keeps only in-frame clones here, not all; method: immunoSEQ multiplex PCR. Of approximately 76,000 clones in the sample, approximately 93% were seen once. Sequenced material: PBMCs. The origin of the receptors is a woman between 18 and 30 years old in good health and CMV-seropositive.

The CDR3 reads CAWIFGGGGYTF. CDR3 nucleotides: TGTGCCTGGATATTCGGGGGAGGGGGCTACACCTTC. The chain combines TRBV30 with TRBJ1-2; a weak D match, TRBD1 (5 bases). V lost 4 bases to trimming and J lost 8 bases, with 14 bases between them. The CDR3 consists of 12 residues. Germline CDR1 is GTSNPN and CDR2 is SVGIG (reference sequence).

This rearrangement joins TRBV11-2 to TRBJ1-3; possible D gene TRBD1, 6 bases. Germline CDR1 reads SGHAT; CDR2 reads FQNNGV. CDR3 length: 14 residues. The ends were cut back, 5 bases at V and 4 bases at J, with 12 bases in the middle. Here the CDR3 DNA reads TGTGCCAGCAGCCTCGCCCAGGGGGGAAACACCATATATTTT. Translating gives CASSLAQGGNTIYF.